This T cell receptor (beta chain) was sequenced in a study of blood T cells in healthy people across ages. A second PCR of roughly 7 to 11 cycles used a sample-barcoded 5' primer and a J-beta primer mix. Each cDNA was tagged by a template-switch adaptor containing 12 random nucleotides. TCRdb called the 5' RACE reads again in MiXCR, with one record for every CDR3 protein. The data hold over 1,500,000 distinct CDR3 sequences, with about two fifths observed a single time. This CDR3 has 14 amino acids. V was shortened by 0 bases and J by 9 bases, with 9 bases between the two germline ends. The V gene's germline CDR1 is LGHNA and CDR2 YSLEER.

The sequenced material came from blood. The chain is built from TRBV4-3 and TRBJ1-6, with D unresolved. The receptor comes from a human donor in good health. The CDR3 sequence: CASSQDQATSPLHF. The CDR3 region has the DNA TGCGCCAGCAGCCAAGATCAAGCCACTTCACCCCTCCACTTT.